This TCR beta chain stems from a study of preoperative IRX-2 immunotherapy in early breast cancer. Treatment reported: preoperative locoregional IRX-2 cytokine immunotherapy. Patients received preoperative, locoregional IRX-2 cytokine immunotherapy in a phase Ib study. The data were produced by immunoSEQ multiplex PCR, yet TCRdb's version contains in-frame clones alone and is incomplete. The profile shows about 23,000 clones, 80% to 90% of them singletons. Trimming cost V 3 bases and J 1 base, with 16 bases left between them. CDR1 and CDR2 (germline): KGHSH, LQKENI. The CDR3 extends over 17 amino acids.

The sample in question was tumor tissue, obtained after IRX-2 immunotherapy. The TCR originated in a human donor with breast cancer. This chain joins TRBV18 and TRBJ1-5, with D perhaps TRBD1 (5 bases). The CDR3 region has the DNA TGTGCCAGCTCACCTTCCCAGGGACGAAGAAGCAATCAGCCCCAGCATTTT. Amino acid sequence: CASSPSQGRRSNQPQHF.